The clone carrying this T cell receptor beta chain has more than one count but fewer than ten. Its antigen is unknown. These data come from a study of cytomegalovirus exposure and HLA in healthy donors. In the study overall: Around 80 million unique TCR sequences came from HLA-typed donors in an early release.

Use of 60 Vbeta and 13 Jbeta primers characterized the PCR. The data were produced by immunoSEQ multiplex PCR, yet TCRdb's version contains in-frame clones alone and is incomplete. This table has roughly 120,000 clones, 15% to 17% appearing once. Germline V gene sequence: CDR1 MGHRA, CDR2 YSYEKL. Trimming took 2 bases from V and 6 from J, leaving 13 bases between them. The CDR3 is made up of 14 amino acids. General observations from the study: In vitro checks showed that a few CMV-associated chains really do target CMV antigens. Productive status was seen about 90% or about 30% of the time for most TCR beta V segments in an earlier analysis.

V is TRBV4-1 and J is TRBJ1-2; weak D call: TRBD1 (6 bases). The sequence was collected from a woman aged 18-30 years in good health and CMV-seronegative. Sequencing used PBMCs. CDR3: CASSQQIDRNGYTF. DNA of the CDR3: TGCGCCAGCAGCCAACAAATCGACAGGAATGGCTACACCTTC.